This TCR beta chain is drawn from a study of blood T cell repertoires in COVID-19. The wider study: Both acute and convalescent COVID-19 samples were obtained from the United States, Italy and Spain.

This clone was seen just once. V was trimmed by 3 bases and J by 5 bases, leaving 16 bases between them. The CDR3 runs to 16 residues. CDR1 is MGHRA, CDR2 YSYEKL, per germline. Sequenced by immunoSEQ multiplex PCR; TCRdb stores in-frame clones only, minus some. This sample carries approximately 500,000 clones, 85% to 90% of them seen once, and the ten largest clones take about 1%. Patients in Seattle were enrolled during active infection, then followed longitudinally. Sequenced material: peripheral blood. The receptor comes from a man younger than 35 with COVID-19, enrolled during active disease. V gene TRBV4-1 combines with J gene TRBJ2-2; weak D call: TRBD2 (6 bases). For the CDR3, the DNA is TGCGCCAGCAGCCAGCGGGGAGACATCACGACCGGGGAGCTGTTTTTT. This sequence encodes CASSQRGDITTGELFF.